A selection of T cell receptor beta chains follows, all from one sample in a study of CD8 T cells in Susac syndrome. TCRdb ran MiXCR on the immunoSEQ multiplex PCR reads and lists one entry per CDR3 protein. The sample carries around 190,000 distinct CDR3 sequences, approximately 93% recorded once. Source material: CD4+ T cells from PBMCs. The origin of the receptors is a human donor in good health. The CDR3 runs from the conserved cysteine through the conserved F or W. The order of the fields is clone size, D gene, J gene, V gene, CDR3 protein, CDR3 DNA. D genes are given only for firm matches. Some rows mark clone size as missing; the rest say once, few, many or name a class of expanded clone.

clone size: once; D gene: NA; J gene: TRBJ2-3; V gene: TRBV6-2/TRBV6-3; CDR3 protein: CASSFQRTPLQYF; CDR3 DNA: TGTGCCAGCAGTTTCCAACGCACTCCCCTGCAGTATTTT
clone size: NA; D gene: TRBD2; J gene: TRBJ2-2; V gene: TRBV2; CDR3 protein: CASSDVAGGKNTGELFF; CDR3 DNA: TGTGCCAGCAGTGATGTAGCGGGGGGGAAGAACACCGGGGAGCTGTTTTTT
clone size: NA; D gene: NA; J gene: TRBJ2-4; V gene: TRBV3-1; CDR3 protein: CASSQAGQGSLPGKNIQYF; CDR3 DNA: TGTGCCAGCAGCCAGGCCGGGCAGGGGTCACTCCCAGGGAAAAACATTCAGTACTTC
clone size: NA; D gene: TRBD1; J gene: TRBJ1-3; V gene: TRBV12-3/TRBV12-4; CDR3 protein: CASSLRIGGKNSGNTIYF; CDR3 DNA: TGTGCCAGCAGTTTAAGGATAGGGGGCAAAAACTCTGGAAACACCATATATTTT
clone size: NA; D gene: NA; J gene: TRBJ1-1; V gene: TRBV5-1; CDR3 protein: CASSLHSANTEAFF; CDR3 DNA: TGCGCCAGCAGCTTGCACAGTGCGAACACTGAAGCTTTCTTT
clone size: NA; D gene: NA; J gene: TRBJ2-7; V gene: TRBV7-2; CDR3 protein: CASSLGGLGFNEQYF; CDR3 DNA: TGTGCCAGCAGCTTAGGGGGGTTGGGGTTCAACGAGCAGTACTTC
clone size: NA; D gene: NA; J gene: TRBJ2-4; V gene: TRBV5-1; CDR3 protein: CASSLDRAKNIQYF; CDR3 DNA: TGCGCCAGCAGCTTGGACAGGGCCAAAAACATTCAGTACTTC
clone size: NA; D gene: NA; J gene: TRBJ1-2; V gene: TRBV29-1; CDR3 protein: CSVRQVYGYTF; CDR3 DNA: TGCAGCGTTAGGCAGGTCTATGGCTACACCTTC
clone size: NA; D gene: NA; J gene: TRBJ2-7; V gene: TRBV20-1; CDR3 protein: CSARPGSNTYEQYF; CDR3 DNA: TGCAGTGCTAGACCCGGGTCGAACACCTACGAGCAGTACTTC
clone size: NA; D gene: NA; J gene: TRBJ1-2; V gene: TRBV28; CDR3 protein: CAIGRDWGYTF; CDR3 DNA: TGTGCCATCGGACGGGATTGGGGCTACACCTTC
clone size: once; D gene: NA; J gene: TRBJ1-5; V gene: TRBV7-2; CDR3 protein: CASSSVGRGQPQHF; CDR3 DNA: TGTGCCAGCAGCTCTGTAGGACGGGGGCAGCCCCAGCATTTT
clone size: NA; D gene: NA; J gene: TRBJ1-3; V gene: TRBV12-3/TRBV12-4; CDR3 protein: CASRPRMKAGGNTIYF; CDR3 DNA: TGTGCCAGCAGGCCCCGCATGAAGGCGGGTGGAAACACCATATATTTT
clone size: NA; D gene: TRBD1; J gene: TRBJ2-5; V gene: TRBV2; CDR3 protein: CASTLTQGRQETQYF; CDR3 DNA: TGTGCCAGCACCTTAACACAGGGGCGCCAAGAGACCCAGTACTTC
clone size: NA; D gene: NA; J gene: TRBJ1-6; V gene: TRBV6-5; CDR3 protein: CASSLQHDSPLHF; CDR3 DNA: TGTGCCAGCAGTCTACAACATGATTCACCCCTCCACTTT
clone size: NA; D gene: TRBD2; J gene: TRBJ2-5; V gene: TRBV18; CDR3 protein: CASSALAGEETQYF; CDR3 DNA: TGTGCCAGCTCGGCGCTAGCGGGGGAGGAGACCCAGTACTTC
clone size: once; D gene: TRBD1; J gene: TRBJ1-6; V gene: TRBV13; CDR3 protein: CASTPKSGTGDNSPLHF; CDR3 DNA: TGTGCCAGCACCCCCAAATCCGGGACAGGGGATAATTCACCCCTCCACTTT
clone size: NA; D gene: NA; J gene: TRBJ2-7; V gene: TRBV20-1; CDR3 protein: CSATHYEQYF; CDR3 DNA: TGCAGTGCTACCCACTACGAGCAGTACTTC
clone size: NA; D gene: NA; J gene: TRBJ2-1; V gene: TRBV18; CDR3 protein: CASSPGAAFNEQFF; CDR3 DNA: TGTGCCAGCTCACCAGGGGCAGCTTTCAATGAGCAGTTCTTC
clone size: NA; D gene: NA; J gene: TRBJ2-3; V gene: TRBV6-5; CDR3 protein: CASSYSGGVMDTQYF; CDR3 DNA: TGTGCCAGCAGTTACTCGGGCGGGGTCATGGATACGCAGTATTTT
clone size: NA; D gene: NA; J gene: TRBJ1-1; V gene: TRBV6-5; CDR3 protein: CASSYGAPRQFNTEAFF; CDR3 DNA: TGTGCCAGCAGTTACGGGGCCCCCCGACAGTTCAACACTGAAGCTTTCTTT
clone size: once; D gene: TRBD2; J gene: TRBJ2-5; V gene: TRBV5-6; CDR3 protein: CASSSERGGVYQETQYF; CDR3 DNA: TGTGCCAGCAGCTCCGAGCGGGGGGGAGTGTACCAAGAGACCCAGTACTTC
clone size: NA; D gene: NA; J gene: TRBJ2-1; V gene: TRBV28; CDR3 protein: CASSLYENHNEQFF; CDR3 DNA: TGTGCCAGCAGTTTATATGAAAATCACAATGAGCAGTTCTTC
clone size: NA; D gene: NA; J gene: TRBJ2-7; V gene: TRBV4-1; CDR3 protein: CASSIGYRDEQYF; CDR3 DNA: TGCGCCAGCAGCATCGGATACAGGGACGAGCAGTACTTC
clone size: NA; D gene: NA; J gene: TRBJ2-2; V gene: TRBV7-3; CDR3 protein: CASSLIPTNTGELFF; CDR3 DNA: TGTGCCAGCAGCTTAATTCCGACGAACACCGGGGAGCTGTTTTTT
clone size: few; D gene: NA; J gene: TRBJ1-6; V gene: TRBV28; CDR3 protein: CASSLVRGNSPLHF; CDR3 DNA: TGTGCCAGCAGTTTGGTCAGAGGGAATTCACCCCTCCACTTT
clone size: NA; D gene: NA; J gene: TRBJ2-1; V gene: TRBV19; CDR3 protein: CASSYSGPFSYNEQFF; CDR3 DNA: TGTGCCAGTAGTTACTCCGGGCCCTTCTCCTACAATGAGCAGTTCTTC
clone size: few; D gene: NA; J gene: TRBJ1-5; V gene: TRBV12-3/TRBV12-4; CDR3 protein: CASSSGNQPQHF; CDR3 DNA: TGTGCCAGCAGTTCCGGGAATCAGCCCCAGCATTTT
clone size: once; D gene: NA; J gene: TRBJ2-5; V gene: TRBV11-2; CDR3 protein: CASSLQATPGTQYF; CDR3 DNA: TGTGCCAGCAGCTTACAAGCGACTCCAGGGACCCAGTACTTC
clone size: NA; D gene: NA; J gene: TRBJ2-7; V gene: TRBV6-5; CDR3 protein: CASSFGSTYEQYF; CDR3 DNA: TGTGCCAGCAGTTTCGGGTCGACCTACGAGCAGTACTTC
clone size: NA; D gene: TRBD2; J gene: TRBJ2-5; V gene: TRBV5-1; CDR3 protein: CASSLSGGAQETQYF; CDR3 DNA: TGCGCCAGCAGCTTGTCGGGGGGGGCTCAAGAGACCCAGTACTTC
clone size: NA; D gene: NA; J gene: TRBJ2-3; V gene: TRBV3-1; CDR3 protein: CASSTPLGGDTQYF; CDR3 DNA: TGTGCCAGCAGTACCCCTCTCGGGGGAGATACGCAGTATTTT
clone size: NA; D gene: NA; J gene: TRBJ1-2; V gene: TRBV18; CDR3 protein: CASSLRTVADYGYTF; CDR3 DNA: TGTGCCAGCTCACTAAGGACAGTCGCGGACTATGGCTACACCTTC
clone size: NA; D gene: NA; J gene: TRBJ2-2; V gene: TRBV9; CDR3 protein: CASSGRRNTGELFF; CDR3 DNA: TGTGCCAGCAGCGGACGTCGGAACACCGGGGAGCTGTTTTTT
clone size: once; D gene: NA; J gene: TRBJ1-5; V gene: TRBV7-9; CDR3 protein: CASSATGSANQPQHF; CDR3 DNA: TGTGCCAGCAGCGCCACAGGATCTGCGAATCAGCCCCAGCATTTT
clone size: NA; D gene: TRBD1; J gene: TRBJ1-2; V gene: TRBV5-1; CDR3 protein: CASSGPTGGEQSYTF; CDR3 DNA: TGCGCCAGCAGCGGCCCGACAGGGGGCGAACAAAGCTACACCTTC
clone size: NA; D gene: TRBD1; J gene: TRBJ1-6; V gene: TRBV3-1; CDR3 protein: CASSPGQGMTPLHF; CDR3 DNA: TGTGCCAGCAGCCCTGGACAGGGTATGACACCCCTCCACTTT
clone size: NA; D gene: NA; J gene: TRBJ1-2; V gene: TRBV7-3; CDR3 protein: CASSSSVYGYTF; CDR3 DNA: TGTGCCAGCAGCTCGTCAGTCTATGGCTACACCTTC
clone size: once; D gene: TRBD2; J gene: TRBJ2-1; V gene: TRBV27; CDR3 protein: CASSRRGTRANEQFF; CDR3 DNA: TGTGCCAGCAGTAGACGGGGGACTAGGGCAAATGAGCAGTTCTTC
clone size: NA; D gene: TRBD1; J gene: TRBJ1-2; V gene: TRBV7-3; CDR3 protein: CASSLIKSGQGPYGYTF; CDR3 DNA: TGTGCCAGCAGCTTAATAAAGTCTGGACAGGGACCCTATGGCTACACCTTC
clone size: NA; D gene: NA; J gene: TRBJ1-1; V gene: TRBV20-1; CDR3 protein: CSVRPRWNTEAFF; CDR3 DNA: TGCAGTGTCAGGCCCCGGTGGAACACTGAAGCTTTCTTT
clone size: NA; D gene: NA; J gene: TRBJ1-1; V gene: TRBV28; CDR3 protein: CASSLPGLNTEAFF; CDR3 DNA: TGTGCCAGCAGTTTGCCGGGACTGAACACTGAAGCTTTCTTT
clone size: NA; D gene: NA; J gene: TRBJ1-6; V gene: TRBV5-1; CDR3 protein: CASSLGATSYNSPLHF; CDR3 DNA: TGCGCCAGCAGCTTGGGGGCAACCAGCTATAATTCACCCCTCCACTTT